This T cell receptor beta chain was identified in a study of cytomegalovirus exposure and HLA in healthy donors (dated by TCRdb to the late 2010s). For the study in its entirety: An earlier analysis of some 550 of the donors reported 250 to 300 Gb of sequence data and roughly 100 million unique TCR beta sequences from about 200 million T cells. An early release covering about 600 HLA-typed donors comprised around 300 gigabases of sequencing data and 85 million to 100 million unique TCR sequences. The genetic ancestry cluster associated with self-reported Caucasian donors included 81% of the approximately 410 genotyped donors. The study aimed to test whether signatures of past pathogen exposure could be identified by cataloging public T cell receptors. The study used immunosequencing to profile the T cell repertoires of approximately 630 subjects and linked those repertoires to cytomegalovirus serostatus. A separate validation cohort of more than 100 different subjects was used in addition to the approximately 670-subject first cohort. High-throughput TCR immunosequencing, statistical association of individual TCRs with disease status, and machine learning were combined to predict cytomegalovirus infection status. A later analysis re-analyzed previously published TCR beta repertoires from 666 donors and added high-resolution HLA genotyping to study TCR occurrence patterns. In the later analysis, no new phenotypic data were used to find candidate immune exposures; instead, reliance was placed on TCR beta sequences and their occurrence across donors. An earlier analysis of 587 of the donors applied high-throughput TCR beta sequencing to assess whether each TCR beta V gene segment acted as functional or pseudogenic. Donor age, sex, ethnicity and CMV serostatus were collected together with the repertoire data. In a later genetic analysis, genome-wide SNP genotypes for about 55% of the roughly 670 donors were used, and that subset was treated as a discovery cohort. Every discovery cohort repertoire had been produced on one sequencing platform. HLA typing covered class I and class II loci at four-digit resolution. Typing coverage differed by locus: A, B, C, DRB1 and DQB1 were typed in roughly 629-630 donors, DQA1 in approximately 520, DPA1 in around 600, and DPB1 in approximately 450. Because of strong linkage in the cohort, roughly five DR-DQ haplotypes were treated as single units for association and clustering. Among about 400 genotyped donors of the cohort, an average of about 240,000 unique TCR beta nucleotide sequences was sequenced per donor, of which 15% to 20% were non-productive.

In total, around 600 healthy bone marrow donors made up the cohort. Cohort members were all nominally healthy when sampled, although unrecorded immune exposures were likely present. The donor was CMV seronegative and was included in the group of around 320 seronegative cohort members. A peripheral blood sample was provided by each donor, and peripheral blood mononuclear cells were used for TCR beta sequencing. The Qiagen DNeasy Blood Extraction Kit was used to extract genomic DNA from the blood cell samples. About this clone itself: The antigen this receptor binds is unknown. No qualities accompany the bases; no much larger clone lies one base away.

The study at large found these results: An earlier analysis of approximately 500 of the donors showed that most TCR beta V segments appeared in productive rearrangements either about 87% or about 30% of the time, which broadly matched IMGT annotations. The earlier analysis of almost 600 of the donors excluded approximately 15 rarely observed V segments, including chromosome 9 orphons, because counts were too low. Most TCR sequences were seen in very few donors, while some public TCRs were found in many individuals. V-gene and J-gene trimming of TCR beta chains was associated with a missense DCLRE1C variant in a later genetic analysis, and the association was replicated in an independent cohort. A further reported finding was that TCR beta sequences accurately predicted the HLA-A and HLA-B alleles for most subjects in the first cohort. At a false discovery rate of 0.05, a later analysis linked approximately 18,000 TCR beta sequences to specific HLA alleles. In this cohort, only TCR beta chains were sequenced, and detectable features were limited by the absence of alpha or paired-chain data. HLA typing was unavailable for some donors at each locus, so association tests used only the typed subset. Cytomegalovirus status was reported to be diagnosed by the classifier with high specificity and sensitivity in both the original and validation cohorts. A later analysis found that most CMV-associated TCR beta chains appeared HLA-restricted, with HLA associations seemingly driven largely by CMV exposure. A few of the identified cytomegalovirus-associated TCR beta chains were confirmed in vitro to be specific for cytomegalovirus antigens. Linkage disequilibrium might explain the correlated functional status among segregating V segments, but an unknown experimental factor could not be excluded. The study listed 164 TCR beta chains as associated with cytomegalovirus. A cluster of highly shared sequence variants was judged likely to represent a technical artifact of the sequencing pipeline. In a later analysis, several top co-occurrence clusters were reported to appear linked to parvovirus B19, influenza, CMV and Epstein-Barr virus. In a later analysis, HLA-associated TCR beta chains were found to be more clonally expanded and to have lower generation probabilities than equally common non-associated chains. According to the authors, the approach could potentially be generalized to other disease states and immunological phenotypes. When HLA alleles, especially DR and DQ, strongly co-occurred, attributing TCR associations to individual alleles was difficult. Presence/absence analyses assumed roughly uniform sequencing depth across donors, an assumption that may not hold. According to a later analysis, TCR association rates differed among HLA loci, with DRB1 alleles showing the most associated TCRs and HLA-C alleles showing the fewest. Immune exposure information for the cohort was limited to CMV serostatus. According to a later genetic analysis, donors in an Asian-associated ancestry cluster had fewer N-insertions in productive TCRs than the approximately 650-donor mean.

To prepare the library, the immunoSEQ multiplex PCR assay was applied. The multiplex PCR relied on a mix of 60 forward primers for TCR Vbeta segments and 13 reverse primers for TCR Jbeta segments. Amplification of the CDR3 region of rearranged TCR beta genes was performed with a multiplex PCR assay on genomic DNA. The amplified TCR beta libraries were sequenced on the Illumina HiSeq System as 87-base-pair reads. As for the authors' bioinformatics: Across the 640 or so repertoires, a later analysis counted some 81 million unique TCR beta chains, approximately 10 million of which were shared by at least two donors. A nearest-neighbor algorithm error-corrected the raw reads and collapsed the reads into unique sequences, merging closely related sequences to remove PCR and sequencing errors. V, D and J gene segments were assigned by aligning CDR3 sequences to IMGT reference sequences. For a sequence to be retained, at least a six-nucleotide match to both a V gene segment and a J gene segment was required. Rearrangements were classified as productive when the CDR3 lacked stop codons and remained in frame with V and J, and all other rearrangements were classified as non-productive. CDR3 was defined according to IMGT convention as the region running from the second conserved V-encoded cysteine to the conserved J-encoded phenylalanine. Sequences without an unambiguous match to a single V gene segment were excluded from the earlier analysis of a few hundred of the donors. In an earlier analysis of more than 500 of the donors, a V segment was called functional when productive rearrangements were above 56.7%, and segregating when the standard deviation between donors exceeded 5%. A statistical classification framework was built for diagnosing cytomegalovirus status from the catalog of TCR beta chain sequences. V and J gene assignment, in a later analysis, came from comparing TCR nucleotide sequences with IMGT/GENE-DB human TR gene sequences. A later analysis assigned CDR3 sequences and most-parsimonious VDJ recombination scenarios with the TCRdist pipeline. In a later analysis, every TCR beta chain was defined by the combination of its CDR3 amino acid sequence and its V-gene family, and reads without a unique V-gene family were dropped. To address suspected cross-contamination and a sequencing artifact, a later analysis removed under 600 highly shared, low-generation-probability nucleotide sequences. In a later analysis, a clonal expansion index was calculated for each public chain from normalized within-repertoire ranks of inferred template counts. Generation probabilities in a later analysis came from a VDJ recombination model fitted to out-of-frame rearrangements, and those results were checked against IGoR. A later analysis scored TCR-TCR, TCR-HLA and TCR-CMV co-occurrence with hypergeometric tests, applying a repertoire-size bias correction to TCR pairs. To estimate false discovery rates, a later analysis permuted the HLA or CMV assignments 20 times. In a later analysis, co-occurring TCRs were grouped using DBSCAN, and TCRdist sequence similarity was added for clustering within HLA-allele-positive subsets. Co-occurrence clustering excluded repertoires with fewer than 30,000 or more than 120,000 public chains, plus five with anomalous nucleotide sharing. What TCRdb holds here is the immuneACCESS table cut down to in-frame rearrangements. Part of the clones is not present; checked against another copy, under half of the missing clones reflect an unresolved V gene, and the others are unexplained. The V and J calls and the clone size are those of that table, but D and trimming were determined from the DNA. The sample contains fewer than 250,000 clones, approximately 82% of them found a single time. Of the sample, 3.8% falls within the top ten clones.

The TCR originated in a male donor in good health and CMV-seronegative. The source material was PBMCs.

The CDR3 loop reads CASSSVVTQGTSYNEQFF. The sequenced DNA is TGCGCCAGCAGTTCTGTAGTTACACAGGGAACCTCCTACAATGAGCAGTTCTTC. This chain joins TRBV5-1 to TRBJ2-1, with a tentative D gene TRBD1 over 6 matching bases. V drops 5 bases and J drops 0 bases, leaving 21 bases in between. The germline V gene supplies CDR1 SGHRS and CDR2 YFSETQ. The CDR3 contains 18 residues, cysteine and phenylalanine counted. Here the CDR3 DNA is all that survives: 54 bases in frame from base 1.